The TCR beta chain under discussion was sequenced for a study of beta chain features in type 1 diabetes. Study-level points and caveats: Although PCR might favor shorter templates, it would do so equally in patients and controls. The study found that naive, central memory and Treg TCRB repertoires appeared more similar in patients than in healthy donors.

CDR1 is MDHEN, CDR2 SYDVKM, per germline. CDR3 size: 21 residues. Trimming stripped 4 bases from V and 1 base from J, with 29 bases between. As every portion of the isolated RNA was reverse transcribed, the sequencing read expressed TCRB transcripts. Libraries were prepared by immunoSEQ multiplex PCR; TCRdb keeps only in-frame clonotypes and omits some of them. The sample records about 260,000 clones, about 71% being singletons. On this clone: Its cognate antigen is unknown.

The gene calls are TRBV28 and TRBJ2-4; maybe TRBD2 (7 bases). Material for sequencing was naive CD4+ T cells from blood. This clonotype was obtained from a man under 40 in good health. The DNA of the CDR3 is TGTGCCAGCAGTTGGGATGATGAGGGCCGCCGGGGGGCTGGGGCCAAAAACATTCAGTACTTC. Encoded protein: CASSWDDEGRRGAGAKNIQYF.